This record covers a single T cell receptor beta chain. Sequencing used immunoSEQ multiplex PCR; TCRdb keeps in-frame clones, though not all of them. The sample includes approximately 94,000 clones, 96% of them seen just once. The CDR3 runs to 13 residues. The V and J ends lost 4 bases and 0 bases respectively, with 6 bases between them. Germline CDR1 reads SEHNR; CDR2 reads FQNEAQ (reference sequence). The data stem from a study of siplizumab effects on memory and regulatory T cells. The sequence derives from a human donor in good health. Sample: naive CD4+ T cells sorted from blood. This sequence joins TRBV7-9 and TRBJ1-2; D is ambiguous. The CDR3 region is CASSSSANYGYTF. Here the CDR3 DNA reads TGTGCCAGCAGCTCGTCAGCTAACTATGGCTACACCTTC.